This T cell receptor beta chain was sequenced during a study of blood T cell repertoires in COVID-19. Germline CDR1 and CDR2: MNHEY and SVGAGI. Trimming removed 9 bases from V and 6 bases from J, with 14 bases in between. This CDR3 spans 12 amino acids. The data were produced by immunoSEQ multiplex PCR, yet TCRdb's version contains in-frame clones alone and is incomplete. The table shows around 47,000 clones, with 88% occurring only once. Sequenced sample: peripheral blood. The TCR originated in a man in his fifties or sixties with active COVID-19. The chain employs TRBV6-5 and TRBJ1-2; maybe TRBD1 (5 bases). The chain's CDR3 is CASVVGGDGYTF. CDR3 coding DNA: TGTGCCAGTGTTGTGGGAGGGGATGGCTACACCTTC.